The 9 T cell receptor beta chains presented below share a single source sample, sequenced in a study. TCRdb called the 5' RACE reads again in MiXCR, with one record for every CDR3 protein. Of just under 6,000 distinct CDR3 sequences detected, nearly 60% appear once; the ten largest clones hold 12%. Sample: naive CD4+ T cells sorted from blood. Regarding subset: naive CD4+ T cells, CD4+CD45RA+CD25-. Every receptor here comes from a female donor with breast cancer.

The CDR3 DNA follows: TGTGCCAGCAGCTCGGACAGGGGGCGCGGCACTGAAGCTTTCTTT. Its translation is CASSSDRGRGTEAFF. This rearrangement joins TRBV7-2 to TRBJ1-1; TRBD1 agrees at 11 bases. Trimming took 4 bases from V and 4 from J; bases not matched to a gene: 5. Germline CDR1 SGHTA, CDR2 FQGNSA. The CDR3 totals 15 residues.

In DNA, the CDR3 is TGTGCCAGCAGAAGTACAGGGTTGCGTAGCAATCAGCCCCAGCATTTT. Its protein is CASRSTGLRSNQPQHF. The rearrangement joins TRBV6-1 to TRBJ1-5, with D perhaps matching TRBD1 (6 bases). The germline V and J ends were trimmed by 6 bases and 0 bases, with 15 bases remaining between them. The germline CDR1 and CDR2 sequences are MNHNS and SASEGT. This CDR3 comprises 16 residues.

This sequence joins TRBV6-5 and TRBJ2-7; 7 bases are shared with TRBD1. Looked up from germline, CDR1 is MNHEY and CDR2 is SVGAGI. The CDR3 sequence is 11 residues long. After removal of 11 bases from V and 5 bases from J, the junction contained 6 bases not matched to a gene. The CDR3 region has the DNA TGTGCCTCGCAGGGGGTTCACGAGCAGTACTTC. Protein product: CASQGVHEQYF.

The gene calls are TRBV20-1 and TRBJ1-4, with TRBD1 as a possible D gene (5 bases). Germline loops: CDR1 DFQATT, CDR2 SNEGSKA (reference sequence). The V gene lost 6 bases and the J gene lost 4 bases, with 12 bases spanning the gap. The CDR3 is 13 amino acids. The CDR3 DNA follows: TGCAGTGCGACCGGGACGGGTAATGAAAAACTGTTTTTT. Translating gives CSATGTGNEKLFF.

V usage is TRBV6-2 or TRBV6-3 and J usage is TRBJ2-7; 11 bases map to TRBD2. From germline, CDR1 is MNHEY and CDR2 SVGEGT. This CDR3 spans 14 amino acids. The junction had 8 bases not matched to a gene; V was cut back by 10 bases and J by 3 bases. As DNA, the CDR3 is TGTGCCACGCAACTAGCGGGAGTTTACTACGAGCAGTACTTC. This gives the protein CATQLAGVYYEQYF.

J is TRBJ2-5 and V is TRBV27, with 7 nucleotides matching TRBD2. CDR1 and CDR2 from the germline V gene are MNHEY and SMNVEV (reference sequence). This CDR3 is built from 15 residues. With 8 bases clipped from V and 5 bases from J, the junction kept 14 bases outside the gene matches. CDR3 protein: CASQRDYLQEETQYF. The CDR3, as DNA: TGTGCCAGCCAGCGGGATTATTTACAGGAGGAGACCCAGTACTTC.

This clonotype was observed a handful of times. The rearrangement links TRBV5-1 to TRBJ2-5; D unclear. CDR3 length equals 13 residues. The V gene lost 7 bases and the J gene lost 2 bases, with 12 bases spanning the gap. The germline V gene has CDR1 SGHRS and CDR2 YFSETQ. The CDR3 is CASRTGPQETQYF. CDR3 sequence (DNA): TGCGCCAGCCGGACCGGGCCACAAGAGACCCAGTACTTC.

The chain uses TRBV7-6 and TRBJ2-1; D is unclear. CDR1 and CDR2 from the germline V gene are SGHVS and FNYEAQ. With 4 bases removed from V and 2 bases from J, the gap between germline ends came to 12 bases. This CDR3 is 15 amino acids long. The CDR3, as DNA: TGTGCCAGCAGCTCCAAGGGTATCGCCTACAATGAGCAGTTCTTC. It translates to CASSSKGIAYNEQFF.

For the CDR3, the DNA is TGCAGTGCTTCCAGGGGCATCCAAGAGACCCAGTACTTC. Translating gives CSASRGIQETQYF. The rearrangement joins TRBV20-1 to TRBJ2-5; D might be TRBD1 (6 bases). This CDR3 contains 13 residues. Trimming shortened V by 5 bases and J by 1 base, and 11 bases separated the two germline ends. Germline assignment: CDR1 DFQATT and CDR2 SNEGSKA (reference sequence).